Only a few counts were recorded for the clone carrying this T cell receptor (beta chain). Its antigen is unidentified. This CDR3 comprises 14 residues. Germline V lookup: CDR1 MDHEN, CDR2 SYDVKM. Trimming took off 6 bases at V and 0 bases at J, with 9 bases between the two ends. The TCR library was built from RNA with a 3' RACE protocol and unique molecular identifiers. TCRdb fed the 3' RACE reads into MiXCR, producing one record per CDR3 protein. The sample has around 41,000 distinct CDR3 sequences, over 6.5% seen once. The entry originates in a study of HIV-infected children after antiretroviral therapy interruption. Noted treatment: PENTA 11 planned treatment interruption arm or continuous ART arm. At least 5 million viable PBMCs were required per cryopreserved sample. The study, taken as a whole, reports: The Gini coefficient of naive CD4+ repertoires rose, returning to baseline by 3 years. Naive CD4+ CDR3 sharing between time points fell after interruption began.

V usage is TRBV28 and J usage is TRBJ1-3; D gene ambiguous. The specimen was CD45RA+ CD4+ T cells from PBMCs, pooled from several time points, collected from a donor given antiretroviral therapy, either interrupted or continuous. Indicated subset: naive CD4+ CD45RA+ CD45RO- T cells. The origin of this receptor is a pool of human donors with HIV. CDR3 sequence (DNA): TGTGCCAGCAGCTCGCACAACTCTGGAAACACCATATATTTT. Protein: CASSSHNSGNTIYF.